This T cell receptor beta chain appears in the sequencing data of a study of blood T cells in healthy people across ages (dated by TCRdb to between 2014 and 2017). About the study as a whole: In model experiments, template switching captured roughly one uniquely barcoded TCR beta cDNA molecule for every two T cells. Donors were grouped into four age groups: young (average approximately 15 years), middle-aged (39), aged (roughly 67) and long-lived (roughly 80). Age-related changes in TCR beta repertoire diversity were measured in the study by deep sequencing normalized with unique cDNA molecular identifiers. Donors of different ages were randomly distributed across sequencing lanes to avoid experimental bias. For two donors (one aged 18 to 29 and one aged 80 or older), the study analyzed two additional independent replicas of 1 million unique cDNA reads from the same blood draw.

The CDR3 spans 14 residues, from the cysteine through the phenylalanine. Only CDR3 DNA is held: 42 bases, read in frame from base 1. V and J are truncated by 0 bases and 2 bases respectively, leaving an intervening sequence of 8 bases. The germline V gene (reference sequence) supplies CDR1 SGHNT and CDR2 YYREEE. What the work shows at the level of the full study, not this receptor alone: Estimates of total diversity based on one million sequenced T cells were regarded as lower bounds and as underestimates. As age increased, observed TCR beta diversity per million T cells dropped in a roughly linear way, and a significant reduction was already evident by age about 40. The percentage of naive T cells measured by flow cytometry correlated strongly with observed TCR beta diversity. The long-lived group showed more naive CD4+ T cells, fewer expanded clones and increased TCR diversity than the aged group, suggesting age selection. Because the CMV infection status of the donors was unknown, age-related changes in expanded clonotypes may potentially have been confounded. Since profiling was done on bulk unsorted PBMCs, naive and antigen-experienced compartments could not be conclusively compared.

The method was 5' RACE. The listed sequencing device is Illumina HiSeq 2500. The second PCR ran for about 7 to 11 cycles and used a J-beta primer mix along with a sample-barcoded 5' primer. A unique molecular identifier was introduced onto each TCR beta cDNA molecule by a template-switch 5' adaptor carrying 12 random nucleotides. Each sample yielded at least 3 million CDR3-containing paired-end reads. The Mint cDNA synthesis kit, primed by a TRBC-specific oligonucleotide, was used to synthesize first-strand cDNA from all RNA. Following uracil-DNA glycosylase treatment, a first 18-cycle PCR with universal primers M1SS and BC2_uni_R was performed on all cDNA. As for the original processing: For normalization, 1 million high-quality reads, each with a distinct molecular identifier, were randomly selected from each sample. Reads sharing molecular identifiers were discarded rather than binned into consensus sequences. MiTCR, with a Q25 quality threshold and the strictest error-elimination algorithm, was used for CDR3 identification, clonotype clustering and error correction. A nonparametric unseen species model with Euler transformation was used to estimate a lower bound on total TCR beta diversity. Using fastp trimming at Q25 and MiXCR clonotype assembly, TCRdb reanalyzed the public sequencing data and kept in-frame beta chains. Each record represents a unique CDR3 protein, reported with the most common genes and DNA among its rows. TCRdb, not the authors, supplied the V and J calls. Counted in this sample were around 650,000 distinct CDR3 sequences; about 32% of them appeared once. Together, the top ten hold approximately 15% of the sample.

The roughly 39 donors, aged roughly 6 to 95 years, were systemically healthy Caucasian individuals from Russia. Each donor gave approximately 9.3 milliliters of peripheral blood, collected into EDTA-treated Vacutainer tubes. Ficoll-Paque density-gradient centrifugation was used to isolate PBMCs, with at least 6.5 million per sample. Total RNA, at least 6 micrograms per sample, was extracted from PBMCs with Trizol reagent. The percentages of naive CD45RAhigh/CD27high T cells were determined by flow cytometry on a PBMC aliquot from every donor. This clonotype was seen at least ten times. No cognate antigen has been identified for it. Base qualities are missing; no much larger clone stands one base away.

Sequenced sample: blood. The clonotype was recovered from a woman of 80 years or more in good health. Donor details come from another sample of the same person, matched by shared clones. The chain joins TRBV5-4 to TRBJ2-5; the best D guess is TRBD1, with 6 bases matching. The DNA sequence reads TGTGCCAGCAGCTTGGAAGGGGGACAAGAGACCCAGTACTTC. This gives the protein CASSLEGGQETQYF.